The clone carrying this TCR beta chain was counted ten times or more. The source of the sample is a study of T cells in Graves' hyperthyroidism and ophthalmopathy. TCR beta CDR3 regions were amplified from RNA transcripts. HTBI primers were used for first-round RT-PCR of the TCR CDR3. TCRdb re-derived calls from the multiplex PCR reads in MiXCR, one entry per CDR3 protein. The profile shows 500,000 to 650,000 distinct CDR3 sequences, about 46% of them singletons. CDR1 and CDR2 (germline): MNHNS, SASEGT. The V gene lost 6 bases and the J gene lost 4 bases, with 7 bases spanning the gap. The CDR3 contains 11 residues.

This TCR was recovered from an adult woman with Graves' disease, either hyperthyroidism or ophthalmopathy (not recorded which). This chain connects TRBV6-1 to TRBJ2-7, with a possible D match to TRBD2 (5 bases). The sample comprised peripheral blood or thyroid tissue (not recorded which). CDR3: CASRGDYEQYF. DNA for the CDR3: TGTGCCAGCAGGGGAGATTACGAGCAGTACTTC.